Below are 8 T cell receptor beta chains sequenced from a single sample in a study of shared clonotypes between healthy human individuals. Generated by immunoSEQ multiplex PCR, the TCRdb table keeps only in-frame clones and is missing some. The data show 1,400,000 or so clones, 98% to 99% seen once. Sequenced sample: naive CD4+ T cells sorted from blood. As to subset: CD45RA+ positively selected. The origin of the receptors is a man aged 25-45 years in good health.

The CDR3 DNA reads as TGTGCCAGCAGACTCCAGGGGCAGGTTAACACAGATACGCAGTATTTT. Translation gives CASRLQGQVNTDTQYF. The chain is built from TRBV5-5 and TRBJ2-3, with D possibly matching TRBD1 (6 bases). CDR1 and CDR2 (germline): SGHKS, YYEKEE (reference sequence). There are 16 residues in the CDR3. V lost 5 bases, J lost 2 bases, and 18 bases lay in between.

The rearrangement joins TRBV11-3 to TRBJ2-1; 9 bases fit TRBD1. This CDR3 contains 16 residues. Germline loops: CDR1 SGHNT, CDR2 YENEEA. Losses at the gene ends were 4 bases for V and 8 bases for J; bases not matched to a gene: 12. CDR3 DNA: TGTGCCAGCAGCTGGGGGGGGACAGGGTACAGTGATGAGCAGTTCTTC. Translation: CASSWGGTGYSDEQFF.

CDR3 bases: TGTGCCAGTAGTAAACGGGGTCGAGCGGAGTACCAAGAGACCCAGTACTTC. Its protein product is CASSKRGRAEYQETQYF. The rearrangement joins TRBV19 to TRBJ2-5, with D maybe TRBD2 (5 bases). V was trimmed by 4 bases and J by 0 bases, leaving 18 bases between them. Germline V lookup: CDR1 LNHDA, CDR2 SQIVND (reference sequence). The CDR3 contains 17 residues.

V usage is TRBV18 and J usage is TRBJ2-5; 11 bases match TRBD2. The V gene's germline CDR1 is KGHSH and CDR2 LQKENI. V dropped 3 bases and J dropped 4; count of bases not matched to a gene: 10. The CDR3 length is 17 residues. This CDR3 reads CASSPRGLAGGSETQYF. DNA of the CDR3: TGTGCCAGCTCACCTCGGGGCCTAGCGGGAGGTTCAGAGACCCAGTACTTC.

With respect to this clone: Other DNA sequences in this sample translate to the same CDR3. This chain uses TRBV9 with TRBJ2-5; no clear D. This CDR3 region has 14 residues. Germline V gene sequence: CDR1 SGDLS, CDR2 YYNGEE. Trimming removed 0 bases at V and 1 base at J, with 7 bases between. The CDR3 is CASSVEGGQETQYF. The CDR3 nucleotides are TGTGCCAGCAGCGTAGAGGGCGGCCAAGAGACCCAGTACTTC. The full variable domain, with the rest looked up from reference TRBV9 and TRBJ2-5, is DSGVTQTPKHLITATGQRVTLRCSPRSGDLSVYWYQQSLDQGLQFLIQYYNGEERAKGNILERFSAQQFPDLHSELNLSSLELGDSALYFCASSVEGGQETQYFGPGTRLLVL.

This chain links TRBV7-2 with TRBJ1-5; D not certain. This CDR3 is built from 15 residues. Germline CDR1 reads SGHTA; CDR2 reads FQGNSA. The V gene lost 2 bases and the J gene lost 4 bases, with 12 bases spanning the gap. The chain's CDR3 is CASSLRVGPNQPQHF. Written as DNA, the CDR3 is TGTGCCAGCAGCTTAAGAGTAGGGCCTAATCAGCCCCAGCATTTT.

This chain links TRBV19 with TRBJ1-2; TRBD1 matches at 8 bases. This CDR3 is 15 amino acids long. Trimming took 0 bases from V and 6 from J; bases not matched to a gene: 6. Per germline, CDR1 LNHDA and CDR2 SQIVND (reference sequence). The CDR3 bases are TGTGCCAGTAGTATAGAACTCCCGGACAGGGATGGCTACACCTTC. It specifies CASSIELPDRDGYTF.

The V and J genes are TRBV21-1 and TRBJ1-1. TRBV21-1 is reported as a pseudogene. This CDR3 contains 12 residues. CDR3 sequence reads: CASSLAISEAFF. As DNA, the CDR3 is TGTGCCAGCAGTCTGGCGATCAGTGAAGCTTTCTTT.